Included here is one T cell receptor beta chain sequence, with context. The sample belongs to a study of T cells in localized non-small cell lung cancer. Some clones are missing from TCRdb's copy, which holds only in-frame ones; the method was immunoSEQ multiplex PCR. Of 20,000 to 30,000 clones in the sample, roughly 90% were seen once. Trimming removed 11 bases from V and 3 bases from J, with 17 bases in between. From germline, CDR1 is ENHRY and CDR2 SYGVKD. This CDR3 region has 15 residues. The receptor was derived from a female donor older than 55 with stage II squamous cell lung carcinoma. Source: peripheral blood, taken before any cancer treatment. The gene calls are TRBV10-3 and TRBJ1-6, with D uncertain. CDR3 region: CAPTHRDGYNSPLHF. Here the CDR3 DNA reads TGTGCCCCAACTCATAGAGACGGCTATAATTCACCCCTCCACTTT.